The present entry profiles one TCR beta chain with its context. Its antigen is still unknown. TCRdb itself ran the 5' RACE reads through MiXCR, one entry per CDR3 protein. The table lists 700,000 or so distinct CDR3 sequences, over 8.5% of them singletons, with approximately 0.89% in the top ten. This entry comes from a study of identical twins. Study-wide results and limits: Cord blood's abundant beta clonotypes had fewer insertions, unlike memory repertoires.

After removal of 5 bases from V and 2 bases from J, the junction contained 8 bases not matched to a gene. Germline assignment: CDR1 SGHVS and CDR2 FNYEAQ. The CDR3 extends over 15 amino acids. These same data were also listed under a study on yellow fever vaccine responses in identical twins.

The TCR comes from a woman younger than 30 in good health. The sequenced sample consisted of PBMCs. The V call is TRBV7-6, the J call TRBJ2-7; TRBD1 agrees at 8 bases. The chain's CDR3 is CASSTRDRRPYEQYF. The CDR3 region has the DNA TGTGCCAGCAGCACAAGGGACAGGAGACCCTACGAGCAGTACTTC.